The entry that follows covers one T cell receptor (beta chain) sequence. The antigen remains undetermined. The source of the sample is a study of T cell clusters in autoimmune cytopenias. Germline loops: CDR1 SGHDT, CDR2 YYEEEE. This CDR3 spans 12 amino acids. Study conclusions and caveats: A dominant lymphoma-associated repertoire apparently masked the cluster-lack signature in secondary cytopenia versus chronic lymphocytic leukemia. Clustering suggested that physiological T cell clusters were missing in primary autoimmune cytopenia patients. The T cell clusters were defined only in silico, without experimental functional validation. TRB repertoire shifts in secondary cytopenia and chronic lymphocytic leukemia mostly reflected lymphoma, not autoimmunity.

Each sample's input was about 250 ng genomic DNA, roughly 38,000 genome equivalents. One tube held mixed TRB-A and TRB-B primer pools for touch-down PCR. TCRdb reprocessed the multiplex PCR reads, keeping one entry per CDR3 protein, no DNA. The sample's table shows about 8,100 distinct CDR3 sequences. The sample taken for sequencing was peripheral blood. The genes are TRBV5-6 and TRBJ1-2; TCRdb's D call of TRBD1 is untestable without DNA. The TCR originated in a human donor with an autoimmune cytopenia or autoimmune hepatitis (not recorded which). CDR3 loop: CASSQQGYGYTF.